This T cell receptor (beta chain) was profiled in a study of vaccination effects on CD4 cells after COVID-19. Turning to this clone: Its antigen is not identified.

CDR3 length equals 12 residues. The germline V and J ends were trimmed by 2 bases and 7 bases, with 6 bases remaining between them. Before any sequencing was done, the ViraFEST assay used viral peptide pools to expand antigen-specific CD4+ T cells. Scientists isolated CD4+ T cells after a roughly ten-day culture period ended. Having tested negative for nucleocapsid antibodies, the vaccine recipients showed no prior SARS-CoV-2 infection. The repertoire was sequenced with immunoSEQ multiplex PCR; TCRdb's copy has only in-frame clones and lacks some. The sample has some 70,000 clones, 75% to 85% seen once; the top ten hold about 12%.

This TCR derives from a human donor who received a COVID-19 vaccine. V and J are TRBV12-3 or TRBV12-4 and TRBJ2-1; D perhaps matches TRBD2 (5 bases). Specimen: CD4+ T cells from PBMCs cultured with SARS-CoV-2 spike peptides, collected before COVID-19 vaccination. Here the CDR3 reads CASSLWENEQFF. The CDR3 region has the DNA TGTGCCAGCAGTTTATGGGAGAATGAGCAGTTCTTC.